This TCR beta chain was captured by sequencing in a study of T cell responses to AZD1222 COVID-19 vaccine. Study at large: Second-dose timings of about 4 or about 12 weeks were pooled.

In germline, CDR1 is MNHEY, CDR2 SVGEGT. The CDR3 is 13 amino acids. Trimming removed 2 bases at V and 3 bases at J, with 5 bases between. Regarding the study as a whole: CD4 TCRs covered the whole spike, strongest at regions 160-218 and 743-854. Baseline seropositivity occurred in only a handful of AZD1222 recipients. Recipients of two AZD1222 doses showed rising Spike-specific TCR breadth and depth.

The table came from immunoSEQ multiplex PCR; TCRdb's copy has only in-frame clones and leaves some out. This sample yields 150,000 to 200,000 clones, of which approximately 90% are seen a single time; 0.95% to 1% belongs to the top ten. This clone has only one observation. Its cognate antigen is unknown. The TCR was taken from an adult in good health. The chain recombines TRBV6-2 or TRBV6-3 with TRBJ2-1; D remains ambiguous. The specimen comprised peripheral blood, sampled on day 0 of AZD1222 vaccination. CDR3 sequence reads: CASSYGDYNEQFF. The CDR3 DNA reads as TGTGCCAGCAGTTACGGGGACTACAATGAGCAGTTCTTC.